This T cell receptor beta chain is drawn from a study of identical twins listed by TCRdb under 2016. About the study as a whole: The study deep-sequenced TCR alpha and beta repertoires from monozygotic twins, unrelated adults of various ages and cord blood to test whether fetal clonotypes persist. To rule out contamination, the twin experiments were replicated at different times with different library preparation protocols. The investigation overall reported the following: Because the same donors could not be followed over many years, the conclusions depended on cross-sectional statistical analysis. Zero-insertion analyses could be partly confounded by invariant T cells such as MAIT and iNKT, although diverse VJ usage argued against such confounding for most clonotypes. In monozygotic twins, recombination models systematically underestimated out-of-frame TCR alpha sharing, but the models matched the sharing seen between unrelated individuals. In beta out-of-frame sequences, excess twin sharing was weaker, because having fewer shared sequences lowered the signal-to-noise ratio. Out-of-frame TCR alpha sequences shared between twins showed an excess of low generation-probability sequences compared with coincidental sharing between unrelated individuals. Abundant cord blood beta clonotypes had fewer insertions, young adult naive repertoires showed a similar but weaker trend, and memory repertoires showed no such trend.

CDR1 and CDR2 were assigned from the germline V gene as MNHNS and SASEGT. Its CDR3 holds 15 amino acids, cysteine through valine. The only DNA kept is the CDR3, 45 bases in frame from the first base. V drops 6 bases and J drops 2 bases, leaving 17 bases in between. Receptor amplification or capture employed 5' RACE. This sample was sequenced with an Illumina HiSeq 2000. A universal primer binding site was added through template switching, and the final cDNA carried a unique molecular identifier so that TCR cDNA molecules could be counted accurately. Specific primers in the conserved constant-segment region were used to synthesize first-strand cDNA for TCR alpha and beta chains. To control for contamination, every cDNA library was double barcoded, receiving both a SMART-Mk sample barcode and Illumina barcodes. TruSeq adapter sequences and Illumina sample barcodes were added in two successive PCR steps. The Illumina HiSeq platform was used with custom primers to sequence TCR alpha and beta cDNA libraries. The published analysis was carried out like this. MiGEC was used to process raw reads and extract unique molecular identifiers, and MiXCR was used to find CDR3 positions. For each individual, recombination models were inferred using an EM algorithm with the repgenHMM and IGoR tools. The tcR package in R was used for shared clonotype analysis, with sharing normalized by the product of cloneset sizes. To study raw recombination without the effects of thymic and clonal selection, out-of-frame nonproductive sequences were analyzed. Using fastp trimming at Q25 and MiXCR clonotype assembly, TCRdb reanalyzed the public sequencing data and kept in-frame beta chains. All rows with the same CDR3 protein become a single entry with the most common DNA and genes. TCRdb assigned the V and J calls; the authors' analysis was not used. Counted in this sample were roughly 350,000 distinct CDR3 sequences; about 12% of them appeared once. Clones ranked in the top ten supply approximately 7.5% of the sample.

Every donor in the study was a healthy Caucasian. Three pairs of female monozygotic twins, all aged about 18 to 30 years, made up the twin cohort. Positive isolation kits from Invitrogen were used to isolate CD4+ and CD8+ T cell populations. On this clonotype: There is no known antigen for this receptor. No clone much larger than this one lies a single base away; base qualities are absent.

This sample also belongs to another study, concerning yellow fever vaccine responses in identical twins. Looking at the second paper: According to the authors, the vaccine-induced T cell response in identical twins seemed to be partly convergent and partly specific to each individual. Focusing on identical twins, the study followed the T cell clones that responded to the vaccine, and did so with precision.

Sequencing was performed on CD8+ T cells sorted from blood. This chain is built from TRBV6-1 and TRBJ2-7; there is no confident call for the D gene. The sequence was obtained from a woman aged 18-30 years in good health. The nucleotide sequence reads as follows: TGTGCCAGCAGCTCATCCTCAATTTACCCCTACGAGCAGTACGTC. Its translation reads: CASSSSSIYPYEQYV.